The 24 T cell receptor beta chains listed next were all sequenced from one sample in a study of blood T cell repertoires in COVID-19. Profiling relied on immunoSEQ multiplex PCR, and the TCRdb table lists in-frame clones only, not all of them. The table shows about 230,000 clones, with about nine tenths occurring only once. Sequencing was carried out using PBMCs or T cells enriched from blood (not recorded which). The receptor source for this set is a woman aged 45-65 years in a cohort exposed to, infected with or recovered from COVID-19 (not recorded which).

The V and J genes are TRBV5-1 and TRBJ2-7; 7 bases are shared with TRBD1. Per the germline V gene, CDR1 is SGHRS and CDR2 is YFSETQ. This CDR3 region has 14 residues. Trimming cost V 3 bases and J 1 base; bases outside gene matches: 4. CDR3 sequence: CASSYGDSSYEQYF. The CDR3 DNA reads as TGCGCCAGCAGCTACGGGGACAGTTCCTACGAGCAGTACTTC.

The chain is built from TRBV10-2 and TRBJ1-2; 8 nucleotides align to TRBD1. The V gene end was trimmed by 4 bases and the J gene end by 5 bases; junction bases not matched to a gene: 3. The CDR3 runs to 13 residues. Germline V gene lookup returns CDR1 WSHSY and CDR2 SAAADI. The CDR3 DNA reads as TGCGCCAGCAGTGGGGGACAGGTTTATGGCTACACCTTC. Protein sequence: CASSGGQVYGYTF.

This chain links TRBV3-1 (or the pseudogene TRBV3-2) with TRBJ2-3; 14 bases agree with TRBD2. This CDR3 is 20 amino acids long. Trimming took 4 bases from V and 3 from J; bases not matched to a gene: 15. The V gene's germline CDR1 is LGHDT and CDR2 YNNKEL (reference sequence). CDR3 loop: CASSRRTSGGTIEGTDTQYF. CDR3 nucleotides: TGTGCCAGCAGCCGACGGACTAGCGGGGGGACGATCGAGGGTACAGATACGCAGTATTTT.

Only one count was recorded for this clone. This chain uses TRBV21-1 with TRBJ1-1; the D call of TRBD1 is as the table states it, not checked on the DNA. TRBV21-1 is tagged as a pseudogene. The CDR3 runs 12 residues. CDR3 in DNA: TGTGCCAGTAGAACAGGTCACACTGAAGCTTTCTTT. Residues: CASRTGHTEAFF.

This rearrangement joins TRBV28 to TRBJ1-5, with D perhaps matching TRBD1 (5 bases). The ends were cut back, 1 base at V and 6 bases at J, with 10 bases in the middle. The CDR3 consists of 14 residues. Per germline, CDR1 MDHEN and CDR2 SYDVKM. Here the CDR3 DNA reads TGTGCCAGCAGTTTATTAGGGGATGGTCAGCCCCAGCATTTT. This sequence encodes CASSLLGDGQPQHF.

CDR3 sequence reads: CASSVGLAGGGADTQYF. CDR3 in DNA: TGTGCCAGCAGTGTGGGACTAGCGGGGGGAGGGGCAGATACGCAGTATTTT. V and J are TRBV5-4 and TRBJ2-3; 15 bases fit TRBD2. J gave up 4 bases and V 5 bases, and 8 bases lay outside the gene matches. This CDR3 has 17 residues. Germline assignment: CDR1 SGHNT and CDR2 YYREEE (reference sequence).

The chain uses TRBV11-2 and TRBJ2-1; 8 nucleotides align to TRBD1. V trimming: 6 bases; J trimming: 5 bases; junction bases outside the gene matches: 3. The CDR3 sequence is 13 residues long. CDR1 is SGHAT, CDR2 FQNNGV, per germline. CDR3 DNA sequence: TGTGCCAGCAGACTGACAGGGGACAATGAGCAGTTCTTC. It codes for CASRLTGDNEQFF.

This clone showed up just once. The chain uses TRBV5-1 and TRBJ1-4; TRBD1 might be the D (6 bases). Between the trimmed V and J ends, which lost 0 bases and 5 bases, there was a span of 8 bases. This CDR3 is built from 14 residues. CDR1 and CDR2 from the germline V gene are SGHRS and YFSETQ. The CDR3 is CASSLGTANEKLFF. The CDR3 DNA follows: TGCGCCAGCAGCTTGGGGACAGCGAATGAAAAACTGTTTTTT.

V gene TRBV12-5 combines with J gene TRBJ2-1; 13 nucleotides match TRBD2. Trimming cost V 1 base and J 3 bases; bases outside gene matches: 0. Germline V gene data show CDR1 as LGHNT and CDR2 as FRNRAP. This CDR3 has 16 residues. The CDR3 loop is CASGLGLAGGYNEQFF. The CDR3 coding sequence is TGTGCTAGTGGTTTGGGACTAGCGGGGGGCTACAATGAGCAGTTCTTC. The full variable domain, in which reference TRBV12-5 and TRBJ2-1 provide the parts outside the CDR3, is DARVTQTPRHKVTEMGQEVTMRCQPILGHNTVFWYRQTMMQGLELLAYFRNRAPLDDSGMPKDRFSAEMPDATLATLKIQPSEPRDSAVYFCASGLGLAGGYNEQFFGPGTRLTVL.

The rearrangement uses TRBV7-9 and TRBJ1-2; D ambiguous. The ends were cut back, 2 bases at V and 4 bases at J, with 14 bases in the middle. The CDR3 sequence is 15 residues long. Germline CDR1 reads SEHNR; CDR2 reads FQNEAQ (reference sequence). The CDR3: CASSLWVGGIYGYTF. CDR3 DNA: TGTGCCAGCAGCTTATGGGTGGGAGGAATCTATGGCTACACCTTC.

This sequence joins TRBV7-2 and TRBJ2-2, with 8 nucleotides matching TRBD2. V lost 6 bases to trimming and J lost 0 bases; unmatched junction nucleotides: 3. Germline V gene sequence: CDR1 SGHTA, CDR2 FQGNSA. CDR3 length: 15 residues. CDR3: CASRIAGSNTGELFF. The CDR3 coding sequence is TGTGCCAGCAGGATAGCGGGGTCGAACACCGGGGAGCTGTTTTTT. Looking up the rest from reference TRBV7-2 and TRBJ2-2 gives the full variable domain: GAGVSQSPSNKVTEKGKDVELRCDPISGHTALYWYRQSLGQGLEFLIYFQGNSAPDKSGLPSDRFSAERTGGSVSTLTIQRTQQEDSAVYLCASRIAGSNTGELFFGEGSRLTVL.

The chain joins TRBV7-9 to TRBJ1-1; D possibly corresponds to TRBD1 (6 bases). V dropped 4 bases and J dropped 4 bases, with 16 bases sitting between them. The CDR3 loop spans 15 amino acids. CDR1 SEHNR and CDR2 FQNEAQ come from the germline V gene (reference sequence). DNA for the CDR3: TGTGCCAGCAGCTCCCGGACTAGGGGGAGCACTGAAGCTTTCTTT. This codes for CASSSRTRGSTEAFF.

The chain joins TRBV2 to TRBJ2-1; 10 positions match TRBD1. Germline-derived CDR1 and CDR2 are SNHLY and FYNNEI. V was clipped by 7 bases and J by 7 bases; unmatched bases: 4. The CDR3 sequence is 13 residues long. DNA of the CDR3: TGTGCCAGCATTGGGGGACAGGGGAATGAGCAGTTCTTC. Its translation: CASIGGQGNEQFF.

The chain links TRBV5-1 to TRBJ2-1; 8 nucleotides align to TRBD2. Germline CDR1 and CDR2: SGHRS and YFSETQ. This CDR3 is built from 17 residues. V was clipped by 8 bases and J by 3 bases; unmatched bases: 16. CDR3 loop: CASAGTPGLGNYNEQFF. DNA of the CDR3: TGCGCCAGTGCGGGGACCCCGGGACTAGGGAACTACAATGAGCAGTTCTTC.

The chain links TRBV4-2 to TRBJ2-5, with a weak D call TRBD2 (6 bases). V was cut by 2 bases and J by 2 bases, with 18 bases left in between. The length of the CDR3 is 17 residues. Looked up from germline, CDR1 is LGHNA and CDR2 is YNFKEQ. The CDR3 sequence is CASSQPKGAGWQETQYF. The DNA for the CDR3 is TGTGCCAGCAGCCAACCCAAGGGAGCGGGCTGGCAAGAGACCCAGTACTTC.

The V and J genes are TRBV4-2 and TRBJ2-1; 11 nucleotides align to TRBD2. The CDR3 runs 16 residues. V lost 0 bases to trimming and J lost 3 bases; unmatched junction nucleotides: 1. From germline, CDR1 is LGHNA and CDR2 YNFKEQ. The CDR3 spells CASSQDGLAGYNEQFF. In nucleotides, the CDR3 is TGTGCCAGCAGCCAAGATGGACTAGCGGGCTACAATGAGCAGTTCTTC.

This clone was seen just once. The chain joins TRBV5-6 to TRBJ2-7; D unresolved. This CDR3 region has 13 residues. V lost 3 bases and J lost 5, with 12 bases in between. Germline V gene data show CDR1 as SGHDT and CDR2 as YYEEEE. In DNA, the CDR3 is TGTGCCAGCAGCTCGGAAATTGGAGACGAGCAGTACTTC. Translated, it gives CASSSEIGDEQYF. The full variable domain, with the rest looked up from reference TRBV5-6 and TRBJ2-7, is DAGVTQSPTHLIKTRGQQVTLRCSPKSGHDTVSWYQQALGQGPQFIFQYYEEEERQRGNFPDRFSGHQFPNYSSELNVNALLLGDSALYLCASSSEIGDEQYFGPGTRLTVT.

The CDR3 DNA follows: TGCGCCAGCTCCCCGGGGACAACGAACACCGGGGAGCTGTTTTTT. Encoded protein: CASSPGTTNTGELFF. The rearrangement uses TRBV5-1 and TRBJ2-2; perhaps TRBD1 as D (6 bases). This CDR3 region has 15 residues. Germline loops: CDR1 SGHRS, CDR2 YFSETQ. Trimming left V 7 bases short and J 0 bases short, with 13 bases between.

The chain is built from TRBV4-2 and TRBJ2-7, with D perhaps matching TRBD2 (7 bases). The CDR3 is made up of 13 amino acids. Germline V CDR1 and CDR2: LGHNA, YNFKEQ. Deletions cut 5 bases from V and 2 bases from J, with 10 bases between. CDR3 loop: CASSSRGPYEQYF. CDR3 in DNA: TGTGCCAGCAGCTCGCGGGGGCCCTACGAGCAGTACTTC.

V and J are TRBV9 and TRBJ2-5; D is undetermined. Between the trimmed V and J ends, which lost 0 bases and 4 bases, there was a span of 10 bases. Germline CDR1 and CDR2: SGDLS and YYNGEE. The CDR3 is 14 amino acids. The CDR3 spells CASSVDLVSETQYF. CDR3 nucleotide sequence: TGTGCCAGCAGCGTAGACCTAGTGTCAGAGACCCAGTACTTC.

This chain joins TRBV5-6 and TRBJ2-7; 7 bases match TRBD1. The CDR3 loop spans 14 amino acids. Germline loops: CDR1 SGHDT, CDR2 YYEEEE. The V gene end was trimmed by 5 bases and the J gene end by 3 bases; junction bases not matched to a gene: 8. CDR3: CASRQRDSVYEQYF. The CDR3 DNA follows: TGTGCCAGCAGGCAAAGGGACAGCGTCTACGAGCAGTACTTC.

The V gene is TRBV4-2, the J gene TRBJ2-1, with D perhaps matching TRBD1 (6 bases). The CDR3 has 13 amino acids. CDR1 is LGHNA, CDR2 YNFKEQ, per germline. V was cut by 0 bases and J by 9 bases, with 9 bases left in between. DNA of the CDR3: TGTGCCAGCAGCCAAGAGAGGGGGAGTGAGCAGTTCTTC. Its protein is CASSQERGSEQFF.

The rearrangement links TRBV27 to TRBJ1-5, with D possibly being TRBD1 (6 bases). Germline V lookup: CDR1 MNHEY, CDR2 SMNVEV (reference sequence). Trimming pared 4 bases from V and 2 bases from J, leaving 15 bases between. The CDR3 consists of 16 residues. The CDR3 DNA sequence: TGTGCCAGCAGTTCGTGGGGGGGCCGAGGCAATCAGCCCCAGCATTTT. This codes for CASSSWGGRGNQPQHF.

The rearrangement joins TRBV7-3 to TRBJ1-2; no firm D call. V was clipped by 7 bases and J by 8 bases, with 17 bases between them. CDR1 and CDR2 (germline): SGHTA, FQGTGA. The CDR3 is 13 residues long. The CDR3 coding sequence is TGTGCCAGCACCACCTCAACCTCGGTGGGCTACACCTTC. Translation gives CASTTSTSVGYTF.